The clone carrying this TCR beta chain was recorded at least ten times. Its antigen is undetermined. The source of the sample is a study of T cells in Graves' hyperthyroidism and ophthalmopathy. Patients were excluded for uncontrolled infection, other autoimmune disease, pregnancy or lactation. Authors of the study amplified TCR beta CDR3 regions from RNA transcripts. First-round RT-PCR targeting the TCR CDR3 was performed with the HTBI primer set. TCRdb reprocessed the multiplex PCR reads with MiXCR, giving one entry per CDR3 protein. Of under 750,000 distinct CDR3 sequences listed, 15% to 20% are singletons. The study's findings and limits: Expanded thyroid clonotypes (above 0.001) were mostly also found in blood.

Trimming took off 0 bases at V and 8 bases at J, with 13 bases between the two ends. The CDR3 runs to 13 residues. Germline CDR1 and CDR2: GTSNPN and SVGIG (reference sequence). This rearrangement joins TRBV30 to TRBJ1-2; D is possibly TRBD1 (5 bases). The sequence was obtained from a woman between 45 and 60 years old with Graves' hyperthyroidism that later progressed to Graves' ophthalmopathy. What was sequenced was blood. The CDR3, as DNA: TGTGCCTGGAGTGTAAGAGGGGCTGGAGGCTACACCTTC. Protein sequence: CAWSVRGAGGYTF.